This record covers a single T cell receptor beta chain. Its cognate antigen is unknown. CD8 cells classed as naive were CD45RO-negative and positively selected for CCR7, excluding terminally differentiated effector memory CD45RA+ cells. Libraries were prepared by immunoSEQ multiplex PCR; TCRdb keeps only in-frame clonotypes and omits some of them. Here the sample spans millions of clones, approximately 94% being singletons. The sample is drawn from a study of shared clonotypes between healthy human individuals. Overall study findings and caveats: Non-shared clonotypes were found to have lower generation probabilities than the clonotypes that were shared by all four of the sorted-subset donors.

This CDR3 region has 16 residues. CDR1 and CDR2 from the germline V gene are MNHEY and SMNVEV (reference sequence). V was pared by 3 bases and J by 2 bases, with 8 bases of the junction left unmatched. V and J are TRBV27 and TRBJ2-7; TRBD1 agrees at 9 bases. The sample consisted of naive CD8+ T cells from PBMCs. The clonotype was recovered from a man younger than 35 in good health. Some clones in this sample may be carry-over from other donors' samples. CDR3 coding DNA: TGTGCCAGCAGTTTCCTCACGGGACAGGGCCCCTACGAGCAGTACTTC. Translated: CASSFLTGQGPYEQYF.